A selection of T cell receptor beta chains follows, all from one sample in a study of blood T cell repertoires in COVID-19. Profiling relied on immunoSEQ multiplex PCR, and the TCRdb table lists in-frame clones only, not all of them. The table lists about 220,000 clones, 83% of them singletons. The source material was PBMCs or T cells enriched from blood (not recorded which). The receptors here all came from a woman aged 45-59 years who had been exposed to COVID-19. Each CDR3 is given with its conserved first and last residue. Each record gives: V gene, J gene, CDR3 protein.

v_gene: TRBV6-2/TRBV6-3
j_gene: TRBJ1-1
CDR3aa: CASSYAHDRGRPTEAFF

v_gene: TRBV6-5
j_gene: TRBJ1-1
CDR3aa: CASSYSMFGLNTEAFF

v_gene: TRBV18
j_gene: TRBJ1-2
CDR3aa: CASSPRTGDAENYGYTF

v_gene: TRBV5-6
j_gene: TRBJ1-1
CDR3aa: CASSGMSGDTEAFF

v_gene: TRBV5-4
j_gene: TRBJ1-1
CDR3aa: CASSETAAGTEAFF

v_gene: TRBV5-6
j_gene: TRBJ2-1
CDR3aa: CASSLRAGSSYNEQFF

v_gene: TRBV6-1
j_gene: TRBJ1-1
CDR3aa: CASSDNRNTEAFF

v_gene: TRBV19
j_gene: TRBJ1-5
CDR3aa: CASSIPDRGPYQPQHF

v_gene: TRBV7-6
j_gene: TRBJ2-1
CDR3aa: CASSRGPVNNEQFF

v_gene: TRBV24-1
j_gene: TRBJ2-5
CDR3aa: CATSTGLAVEETQYF

v_gene: TRBV18
j_gene: TRBJ1-2
CDR3aa: CASSPRVGTGGGYTF

v_gene: TRBV6-5
j_gene: TRBJ1-6
CDR3aa: CATLGGVESPLHF

v_gene: TRBV2
j_gene: TRBJ1-1
CDR3aa: CASSEVANTEAFF

v_gene: TRBV19
j_gene: TRBJ2-2
CDR3aa: CASLDRNTGELFF

v_gene: TRBV7-3
j_gene: TRBJ1-2
CDR3aa: CASSLRHRNYGYTF